This T cell receptor (beta chain) came from a study of early T cells in non-severe SARS-CoV-2 infection. The overall study: Unsorted whole blood bulk RNA was sequenced, with unpaired chains.

Germline V gene lookup returns CDR1 MNHEY and CDR2 SVGAGI. Trimming stripped 0 bases from V and 8 bases from J, with 17 bases between. The CDR3 extends over 16 amino acids. This clonotype showed up many times. Using its own MiXCR run on the 5' RACE reads, TCRdb lists one record per CDR3 protein. Of about 67,000 distinct CDR3 sequences listed, 9% to 10% are singletons. The chain joins TRBV6-5 to TRBJ2-1; D perhaps matches TRBD2 (5 bases). Specimen: whole blood, collected at baseline. The TCR originated in an adult who was a healthcare worker with PCR-confirmed SARS-CoV-2 infection or an uninfected control (not recorded which). In DNA form, the CDR3 reads TGTGCCAGCAGTTACTCCAGTCTAGCTTCATCTTATGAGCAGTTCTTC. Its protein is CASSYSSLASSYEQFF.